This TCR beta chain was profiled in a study of T cells in Graves' hyperthyroidism and ophthalmopathy. This clonotype was counted many times. TCR beta CDR3 regions were amplified from RNA. The TCR CDR3 was amplified in a first-round RT-PCR using the HTBI primer set. Each CDR3 protein gets one entry after TCRdb re-called the multiplex PCR reads with MiXCR. The sample holds 350,000 or so distinct CDR3 sequences; approximately 18% are singletons and the top ten take around 47%. The V and J ends lost 2 bases and 14 bases, in that order; junction bases with no gene match: 9. The CDR3 spans 13 residues. Germline assignment: CDR1 WNHNN and CDR2 SYGVQD (reference sequence).

The sequencing input was blood. The clonotype originates from a woman aged 45-65 years with Graves' hyperthyroidism. The chain has TRBV10-1 and TRBJ2-1; TRBD2 aligns across 7 bases. The CDR3 is CASSEREEGKEFF. The CDR3 DNA reads as TGCGCCAGCAGTGAGCGGGAGGAGGGTAAGGAGTTCTTC.